The 30 T cell receptor beta chains below all came from one sample that was sequenced in a study of CD8 T cells in ankylosing spondylitis. TCRdb fed the 5' RACE reads into MiXCR, producing one record per CDR3 protein. The data hold 210,000 or so distinct CDR3 sequences, with roughly 8.2% observed a single time. What was sequenced was blood, either unsorted or a sorted T cell fraction (not recorded which). The receptor set was obtained from a female donor with ankylosing spondylitis or in good health (not recorded which).

This clonotype was counted many times. CDR3 nucleotides: TGTGCCAGCAGCCACCTACCAACCTGGGAGCGGATGCAAGAGACCCAGTACTTC. Its translation is CASSHLPTWERMQETQYF. J is TRBJ2-5 and V is TRBV4-2; D possibly corresponds to TRBD2 (5 bases). This CDR3 spans 18 amino acids. In germline, CDR1 is LGHNA, CDR2 YNFKEQ. V lost 3 bases to trimming and J lost 2 bases, with 22 bases between them.

At least ten counts were recorded for this clonotype. V gene TRBV5-5 combines with J gene TRBJ2-1; TRBD1 might be the D (5 bases). V lost 0 bases to trimming and J lost 5 bases, with 9 bases between them. The CDR3 is 14 residues long. Germline CDR1 and CDR2: SGHKS and YYEKEE (reference sequence). The DNA of the CDR3 is TGTGCCAGCAGCTTGGGGGGCAGGGACAATGAGCAGTTCTTC. This encodes CASSLGGRDNEQFF.

CDR3 residues: CSARGGTSGRRNGQYF. The CDR3 nucleotides read TGCAGTGCTAGAGGGGGGACTAGCGGGAGGAGAAACGGGCAGTACTTC. The chain employs TRBV20-1 and TRBJ2-7; 15 nucleotides align to TRBD2. CDR1 and CDR2 (germline): DFQATT, SNEGSKA (reference sequence). CDR3 length: 16 amino acids. J lost 9 bases, V lost 1 base, and 10 bases had no gene match.

V is TRBV6-2 or TRBV6-3 and J is TRBJ1-5; D is possibly TRBD1 (5 bases). The V and J ends lost 6 bases and 6 bases respectively, with 18 bases between them. This CDR3 contains 15 residues. Germline lookup yields CDR1 MNHEY and CDR2 SVGEGT. In nucleotides, the CDR3 is TGTGCCAGCAGCCGGGACGGGAACCTTTTTCAGCCCCAGCATTTT. This gives the protein CASSRDGNLFQPQHF.

About this clonotype: Sequence at one end of the junction differs from germline and may be a read error. This chain's CDR3 is CASSLLNRERGSPLYF. The CDR3 DNA sequence: TGCGCCAGCAGCTTGCTCAACAGAGAGAGAGGGTCACCCCTCTACTTT. The genes are TRBV5-1 and TRBJ1-6; D call uncertain. Germline-derived CDR1 and CDR2 are SGHRS and YFSETQ. The CDR3 sequence is 16 residues long.

This clonotype has a count of ten or more. The chain carries TRBV10-3 and TRBJ2-5; no definite D call. Germline V gene data show CDR1 as ENHRY and CDR2 as SYGVKD. Trimming shortened V by 3 bases and J by 5 bases, and 16 bases separated the two germline ends. The CDR3 has 15 residues. The CDR3 sequence is CAISDFGSTAETQYF. The CDR3 coding sequence is TGTGCCATCAGTGATTTCGGCAGTACGGCGGAGACCCAGTACTTC.

The chain carries TRBV30 and TRBJ1-1; unclear D gene. Between the trimmed V and J ends, which lost 5 bases and 1 base, there was a span of 5 bases. The CDR3 runs to 11 residues. Looked up from germline, CDR1 is GTSNPN and CDR2 is SVGIG (reference sequence). CDR3 region: CAWEENTEAFF. In DNA form, the CDR3 reads TGTGCCTGGGAAGAGAACACTGAAGCTTTCTTT.

This clonotype appeared many times. V usage is TRBV3-1 and J usage is TRBJ2-5; 11 bases match TRBD2. The length of the CDR3 is 18 residues. Germline V gene data show CDR1 as LGHDT and CDR2 as YNNKEL (reference sequence). The trim removed 3 bases at V and 3 bases at J, leaving 12 bases unmatched. CDR3 in amino acids: CASSQGRLAGSGKETQYF. CDR3 sequence (DNA): TGTGCCAGCAGCCAGGGAAGACTAGCGGGGAGCGGCAAAGAGACCCAGTACTTC.

The sample holds many counts of this clonotype. The rearrangement uses TRBV5-1 and TRBJ2-5; D perhaps matches TRBD1 (6 bases). The CDR3 spans 15 residues. CDR1 is SGHRS, CDR2 YFSETQ, per germline. V was clipped by 3 bases and J by 2 bases, with 14 bases between them. CDR3 residues: CASSSDRTVQETQYF. Written as DNA, the CDR3 is TGCGCCAGCAGCTCTGACCGGACAGTTCAAGAGACCCAGTACTTC.

This clonotype occurred many times. This sequence joins TRBV20-1 and TRBJ2-3, with TRBD2 matching over 7 bases. Trimming at V came to 8 bases and at J to 3 bases, leaving 8 bases not matched to a gene. The CDR3 consists of 13 residues. Germline V gene lookup returns CDR1 DFQATT and CDR2 SNEGSKA (reference sequence). In nucleotides, the CDR3 is TGCAGTCCACGGGCGGGGGAAACAGATACGCAGTATTTT. This encodes CSPRAGETDTQYF.

This chain uses TRBV3-1 with TRBJ2-7; D is perhaps TRBD2 (6 bases). Germline assignment: CDR1 LGHDT and CDR2 YNNKEL (reference sequence). Trimming removed 7 bases at V and 6 bases at J, with 16 bases between. This CDR3 is 13 amino acids long. For the CDR3, the DNA is TGTGCCAGCACTGGCGGGGCAGCCCGCGAGCAGTACTTC. It translates to CASTGGAAREQYF.

This clonotype has a count of ten or more. The chain's CDR3 is CASSRATSGSSYEQYF. In DNA form, the CDR3 reads TGTGCCAGCTCACGCGCGACTAGCGGTAGCTCCTACGAGCAGTACTTC. The V gene is TRBV18, the J gene TRBJ2-7; 9 bases fit TRBD2. Germline V CDR1 and CDR2: KGHSH, LQKENI. With 4 bases clipped from V and 0 bases from J, the junction kept 7 bases outside the gene matches. The CDR3 totals 16 residues.

There are many counts of this clonotype. The gene calls are TRBV3-1 and TRBJ1-4, with 7 bases aligning to TRBD1. The CDR3 extends over 14 amino acids. V dropped 7 bases and J dropped 7; count of bases not matched to a gene: 9. Germline values: CDR1 LGHDT, CDR2 YNNKEL (reference sequence). The CDR3 nucleotides read TGTGCCAGCACCGGAGACAGGGCTTCTGAAAAACTGTTTTTT. It encodes CASTGDRASEKLFF. Supplemented by reference TRBV3-1 and TRBJ1-4, the full variable domain reads DTAVSQTPKYLVTQMGNDKSIKCEQNLGHDTMYWYKQDSKKFLKIMFSYNNKELIINETVPNRFSPKSPDKAHLNLHINSLELGDSAVYFCASTGDRASEKLFFGSGTQLSVL.

V gene TRBV20-1 combines with J gene TRBJ2-7, with 9 nucleotides matching TRBD1. V lost 3 bases, J lost 2 bases, and 2 bases stayed unmatched. Germline V CDR1 and CDR2: DFQATT, SNEGSKA (reference sequence). This CDR3 is built from 13 residues. The CDR3 sequence: CSARTGGTYEQYF. CDR3 DNA sequence: TGCAGTGCTAGGACAGGGGGTACCTACGAGCAGTACTTC.

The chain joins TRBV11-2 to TRBJ2-1, with 7 bases fitting TRBD2. With V trimmed by 0 bases and J by 3 bases, 5 bases remained unmatched. The V gene's germline CDR1 is SGHAT and CDR2 FQNNGV. The length of the CDR3 is 16 residues. The CDR3 DNA reads TGTGCCAGCAGCTTAGATAGGGCTAGCGGCTACAATGAGCAGTTCTTC. Translated, it gives CASSLDRASGYNEQFF.

This clonotype was counted at least ten times. The gene calls are TRBV7-9 and TRBJ1-1; no reliable D call. The V and J ends lost 5 bases and 1 base respectively, with 14 bases between them. The CDR3 is 15 residues long. CDR1 is SEHNR and CDR2 is FQNEAQ in the germline V gene (reference sequence). The CDR3 region is CASSPSGRPNTEAFF. Here the CDR3 DNA reads TGTGCCAGCAGCCCCAGTGGCAGGCCGAACACTGAAGCTTTCTTT.

At least ten counts were recorded for this clonotype. The rearrangement uses TRBV25-1 and TRBJ1-1, with TRBD1 as a possible D gene (6 bases). The length of the CDR3 is 13 residues. Trimming took 4 bases from V and 9 from J, leaving 15 bases between them. The V gene's germline CDR1 is MGHDK and CDR2 SYGVNS. The CDR3 bases are TGTGCCAGCAGTGCCCTACAGGGCTTGAAAGCTTTCTTT. It is translated as CASSALQGLKAFF.

This clonotype was recorded many times. The V call is TRBV19, the J call TRBJ1-5; D gene uncertain. Germline V lookup: CDR1 LNHDA, CDR2 SQIVND (reference sequence). V lost 3 bases and J 5 bases, leaving 14 bases between the germline ends. This CDR3 spans 15 amino acids. The CDR3 DNA follows: TGTGCCAGTAGTATCGGCGACACGGCCGATCAGCCCCAGCATTTT. Translated, it gives CASSIGDTADQPQHF. The variable domain in full, with the rest retrieved from reference TRBV19 and TRBJ1-5, is DGGITQSPKYLFRKEGQNVTLSCEQNLNHDAMYWYRQDPGQGLRLIYYSQIVNDFQKGDIAEGYSVSREKKESFPLTVTSAQKNPTAFYLCASSIGDTADQPQHFGDGTRLSIL.

This clonotype was counted between two and nine times. The chain recombines TRBV21-1 with TRBJ1-2; TRBD1, the table's D call, was not compared with the DNA. TRBV21-1 is an annotated pseudogene. The CDR3 sequence is 17 residues long. The CDR3 spells CASITSTGQGYDYGYTF. Written as DNA, the CDR3 is TGTGCCAGCATCACGAGCACAGGCCAGGGTTACGACTATGGCTACACCTTC.

In the case of this clonotype: This may arise from a read error, as a much more abundant clone is one base away. The genes are TRBV5-1 and TRBJ2-1; TRBD2 aligns across 7 bases. CDR1 and CDR2 (germline): SGHRS, YFSETQ. CDR3 length: 15 amino acids. CDR3 nucleotide sequence: TGCGCCAGCAGCTTGGCTGGCGGGAGTGGCAATGCGCAGTTCTTC. It yields the protein CASSLAGGSGNAQFF.

This clonotype was counted a few times. It may be a read error: a sequence one base away is much more abundant. This rearrangement joins TRBV27 to TRBJ2-7, with unresolved D. The germline CDR1 and CDR2 sequences are MNHEY and SMNVEV (reference sequence). The CDR3 spans 13 residues. CDR3 in amino acids: CASSFGLHYEQCF. CDR3 DNA sequence: TGTGCCAGCAGTTTTGGTCTCCACTACGAGCAGTGCTTC.

This clonotype was seen ten or more times. The J gene is TRBJ1-5, the V gene TRBV12-3 or TRBV12-4, with no clear D. The length of the CDR3 is 14 residues. The V and J ends lost 5 bases and 5 bases respectively, with 13 bases between them. CDR3: CASSPPGYYQPQHF. The CDR3 DNA reads TGTGCCAGCAGTCCTCCGGGTTACTATCAGCCCCAGCATTTT.

This clonotype occurred many times. The chain links TRBV12-3 or TRBV12-4 to TRBJ1-5; 10 bases map to TRBD1. The V gene end was trimmed by 2 bases and the J gene end by 2 bases; junction bases not matched to a gene: 3. The CDR3 has 16 residues. In nucleotides, the CDR3 is TGTGCCAGCAGTTTACCGGGGACAGGGGGCAATCAGCCCCAGCATTTT. Amino acids: CASSLPGTGGNQPQHF.

This clonotype was recorded a few times. V is TRBV6-2 or TRBV6-3 and J is TRBJ2-7, with 8 bases aligning to TRBD1. J was trimmed by 12 bases and V by 2 bases; bases with no gene match: 6. The CDR3 length is 12 residues. Per germline, CDR1 MNHEY and CDR2 SVGEGT. CDR3 DNA sequence: TGTGCCAGCAGTTACGGACAGGGCGGACCGTACTTC. It codes for CASSYGQGGPYF.

This clonotype was recorded at least ten times. This chain links TRBV27 with TRBJ2-3; 8 bases map to TRBD2. CDR3 size: 16 residues. V lost 5 bases to trimming and J lost 4 bases; unmatched junction nucleotides: 11. From germline, CDR1 is MNHEY and CDR2 SMNVEV (reference sequence). The CDR3 nucleotides are TGTGCCAGCAGTCCAACCCCGGGAGGGCCCCCAGATACGCAGTATTTT. It yields the protein CASSPTPGGPPDTQYF.

This clonotype was seen a few times. This rearrangement joins TRBV11-2 to TRBJ2-4; no clear D gene. CDR1 SGHAT and CDR2 FQNNGV come from the germline V gene. V was clipped by 1 base and J by 0 bases, with 13 bases between them. This CDR3 region has 17 residues. The CDR3 is CASSLGSGSKAKNIQYF. CDR3 nucleotide sequence: TGTGCCAGCAGCTTAGGATCTGGAAGTAAAGCCAAAAACATTCAGTACTTC. Full variable domain (remainder filled in from reference TRBV11-2 and TRBJ2-4): EAGVAQSPRYKIIEKRQSVAFWCNPISGHATLYWYQQILGQGPKLLIQFQNNGVVDDSQLPKDRFSAERLKGVDSTLKIQPAKLEDSAVYLCASSLGSGSKAKNIQYFGAGTRLSVL.

Many counts were recorded for this clonotype. This sequence joins TRBV7-9 and TRBJ1-3; 7 bases line up with TRBD1. V was pared by 5 bases and J by 3 bases, with 4 bases of the junction left unmatched. Per germline, CDR1 SEHNR and CDR2 FQNEAQ (reference sequence). This CDR3 is built from 14 residues. In nucleotides, the CDR3 is TGTGCCAGCAGCCACAACAGGGGTGGAAACACCATATATTTT. Translating gives CASSHNRGGNTIYF. The full variable domain, rest sourced from reference TRBV7-9 and TRBJ1-3, is DTGVSQNPRHKITKRGQNVTFRCDPISEHNRLYWYRQTLGQGPEFLTYFQNEAQLEKSRLLSDRFSAERPKGSFSTLEIQRTEQGDSAMYLCASSHNRGGNTIYFGEGSWLTVV.

In its sample, this clonotype was seen many times. The chain employs TRBV20-1 and TRBJ2-3, with TRBD2 identical over 10 bases. This CDR3 comprises 14 residues. Germline values: CDR1 DFQATT, CDR2 SNEGSKA (reference sequence). After removal of 5 bases from V and 4 bases from J, the junction contained 6 bases not matched to a gene. The CDR3 here is CSASSGSSPDTQYF. As DNA, the CDR3 is TGCAGTGCTTCTAGCGGGAGTTCCCCAGATACGCAGTATTTT.

The chain has TRBV7-2 and TRBJ1-1; D is unresolved. The ends were cut back, 1 base at V and 6 bases at J, with 9 bases in the middle. The germline gives CDR1 SGHTA, CDR2 FQGNSA. The CDR3 loop spans 13 amino acids. CDR3 DNA: TGTGCCAGCAGCTTAGGAGGGATCGCTGAAGCTTTCTTT. Protein sequence: CASSLGGIAEAFF.

This clonotype showed up many times. The V and J genes are TRBV5-1 and TRBJ1-2, with TRBD1 matching 7 bases. CDR3 length equals 16 residues. After removal of 4 bases from V and 1 base from J, the junction contained 10 bases not matched to a gene. Germline V gene sequence: CDR1 SGHRS, CDR2 YFSETQ. The CDR3, as DNA: TGCGCCAGCAGCGGCCGGGACAGAGACAGTAACTATGGCTACACCTTC. Translated: CASSGRDRDSNYGYTF.